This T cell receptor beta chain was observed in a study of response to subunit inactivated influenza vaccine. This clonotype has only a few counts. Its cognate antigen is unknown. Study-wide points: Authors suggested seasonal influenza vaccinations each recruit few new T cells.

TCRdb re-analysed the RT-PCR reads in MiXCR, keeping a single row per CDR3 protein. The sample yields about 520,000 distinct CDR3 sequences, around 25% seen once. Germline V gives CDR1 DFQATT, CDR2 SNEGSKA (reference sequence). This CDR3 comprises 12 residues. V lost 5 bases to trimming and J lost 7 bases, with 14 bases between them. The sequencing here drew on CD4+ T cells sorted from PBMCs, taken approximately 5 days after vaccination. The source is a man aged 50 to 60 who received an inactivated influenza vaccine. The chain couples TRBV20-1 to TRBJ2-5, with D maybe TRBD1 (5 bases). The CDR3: CSAGREKVTQYF. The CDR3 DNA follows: TGCAGTGCTGGCAGGGAAAAAGTGACCCAGTACTTC.